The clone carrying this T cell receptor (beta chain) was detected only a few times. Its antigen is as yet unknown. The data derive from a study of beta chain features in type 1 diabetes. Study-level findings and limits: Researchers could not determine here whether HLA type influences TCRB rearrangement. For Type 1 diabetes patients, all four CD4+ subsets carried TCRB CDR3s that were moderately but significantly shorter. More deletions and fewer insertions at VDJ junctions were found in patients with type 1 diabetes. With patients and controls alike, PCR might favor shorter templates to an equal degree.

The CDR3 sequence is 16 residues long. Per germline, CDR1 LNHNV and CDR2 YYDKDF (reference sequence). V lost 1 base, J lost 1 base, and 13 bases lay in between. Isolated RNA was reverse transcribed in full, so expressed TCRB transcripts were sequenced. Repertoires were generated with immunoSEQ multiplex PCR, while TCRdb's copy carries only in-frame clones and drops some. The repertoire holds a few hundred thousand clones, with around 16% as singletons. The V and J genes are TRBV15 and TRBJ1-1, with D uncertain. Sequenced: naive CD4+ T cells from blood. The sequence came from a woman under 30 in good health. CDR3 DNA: TGTGCCACCAGCAGAGTACGGGGTCTTGGGAACACTGAAGCTTTCTTT. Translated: CATSRVRGLGNTEAFF.